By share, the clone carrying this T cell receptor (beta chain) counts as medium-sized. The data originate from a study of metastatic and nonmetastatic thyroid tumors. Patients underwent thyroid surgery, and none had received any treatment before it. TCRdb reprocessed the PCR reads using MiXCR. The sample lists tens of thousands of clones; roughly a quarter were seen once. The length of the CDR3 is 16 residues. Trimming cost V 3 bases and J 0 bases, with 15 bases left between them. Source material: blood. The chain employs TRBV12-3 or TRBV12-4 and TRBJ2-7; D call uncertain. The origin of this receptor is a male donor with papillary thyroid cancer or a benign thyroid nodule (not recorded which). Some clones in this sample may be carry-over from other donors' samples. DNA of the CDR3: TGTGCCAGCAGTTTTACCCCAGAGTGGTTCTCCTACGAGCAGTACTTC. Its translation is CASSFTPEWFSYEQYF.